Listed below are T cell receptor beta chains from one sample, sequenced in a study of vaccination and CD4 T cells after COVID-19. The antigens for these receptors are not known. TCRdb called the PCR reads again in MiXCR, with one record for every CDR3 protein. Of roughly 26,000 distinct CDR3 sequences detected, about 35% appear once; the ten largest clones hold 3% to 4%. The starting material was CD4+ T cells from blood, cultured in vitro, obtained about 7 months after SARS-CoV-2 vaccination. The receptors here all came from a human donor who had recovered from COVID-19. CDR3s include the opening cysteine and the closing phenylalanine or tryptophan. The order of the fields is D gene, clone size, V gene, J gene, CDR3 protein. The D gene is left open where the match is weak. Not all rows give a size; the values are once, few, many and, for expanded clones, a class.

D: NA
size: NA
V: TRBV4-2
J: TRBJ2-3
CDR3: CASSQDVSGGGDTQYF

D: NA
size: NA
V: TRBV7-2
J: TRBJ2-1
CDR3: CASSLDWRRNNEQFF

D: TRBD2
size: few
V: TRBV7-8
J: TRBJ2-3
CDR3: CASSFLGSGNTDTQYF

D: NA
size: NA
V: TRBV7-2
J: TRBJ2-1
CDR3: CASSLSGLGGNEQFF

D: TRBD2
size: NA
V: TRBV20-1
J: TRBJ2-3
CDR3: CSARKTSGHSTDTQYF

D: NA
size: once
V: TRBV5-6
J: TRBJ2-1
CDR3: CASSRRQGVYNEQFF

D: NA
size: NA
V: TRBV15
J: TRBJ2-2
CDR3: CATTRAARPGELFF

D: NA
size: NA
V: TRBV7-3
J: TRBJ2-3
CDR3: CASSPDRDTQYF

D: TRBD2
size: NA
V: TRBV11-1
J: TRBJ2-2
CDR3: CASSFFSGTNTGELFF

D: TRBD1
size: few
V: TRBV20-1
J: TRBJ1-5
CDR3: CSARDDRGLQPQHF

D: NA
size: few
V: TRBV20-1
J: TRBJ1-6
CDR3: CSASGGFYNSPLHF

D: TRBD2
size: NA
V: TRBV5-4
J: TRBJ2-5
CDR3: CASRAAGGRETQYF

D: NA
size: few
V: TRBV20-1
J: TRBJ1-2
CDR3: CSARDGYTF

D: NA
size: NA
V: TRBV20-1
J: TRBJ2-2
CDR3: CSARDQGPTRNTGELFF

D: TRBD1
size: NA
V: TRBV7-9
J: TRBJ1-5
CDR3: CASSQGQFNQPQHF

D: NA
size: few
V: TRBV7-8
J: TRBJ2-5
CDR3: CASSLEYAETQYF

D: NA
size: few
V: TRBV6-4
J: TRBJ2-3
CDR3: CASSGDSTDTQYF

D: NA
size: few
V: TRBV25-1
J: TRBJ2-5
CDR3: CASSSSTGETQYF

D: NA
size: NA
V: TRBV28
J: TRBJ1-1
CDR3: CASRENTEAFF

D: TRBD1
size: few
V: TRBV28
J: TRBJ1-5
CDR3: CASSLTGSQPQHF

D: NA
size: NA
V: TRBV7-9
J: TRBJ2-7
CDR3: CASSLAAISYEQYF

D: TRBD1
size: NA
V: TRBV27
J: TRBJ2-1
CDR3: CASSPRGQLEEQFF

D: NA
size: NA
V: TRBV6-2/TRBV6-3
J: TRBJ1-5
CDR3: CASSRGYQPQHF

D: NA
size: NA
V: TRBV20-1
J: TRBJ1-1
CDR3: CSARDHLGWAFF

D: NA
size: few
V: TRBV6-1
J: TRBJ2-2
CDR3: CASRRTSPGELFF

D: TRBD2
size: NA
V: TRBV15
J: TRBJ2-1
CDR3: CATSVLAGAVSF

D: NA
size: NA
V: TRBV6-1
J: TRBJ1-2
CDR3: CASSRQSANYGYTF

D: NA
size: NA
V: TRBV7-8
J: TRBJ2-5
CDR3: CASSLARETQYF

D: NA
size: few
V: TRBV6-2/TRBV6-3
J: TRBJ1-5
CDR3: CASSYSNIRHPREPQHF

D: NA
size: once
V: TRBV5-1
J: TRBJ2-3
CDR3: CASSLLSPPDTQYF

D: NA
size: NA
V: TRBV29-1
J: TRBJ1-6
CDR3: CSVVDSANSPLHF

D: TRBD2
size: few
V: TRBV29-1
J: TRBJ2-3
CDR3: CSVRGVEGTDTQYF

D: TRBD1
size: NA
V: TRBV28
J: TRBJ2-3
CDR3: CASSGQGIPTDTQYF

D: NA
size: NA
V: TRBV7-9
J: TRBJ2-1
CDR3: CASSLLVDEQFF

D: NA
size: NA
V: TRBV20-1
J: TRBJ1-5
CDR3: CSAEGQPLINQPQHF

D: NA
size: few
V: TRBV14
J: TRBJ2-7
CDR3: CASSQMGPSFSYEQYF

D: NA
size: NA
V: TRBV6-2/TRBV6-3
J: TRBJ1-5
CDR3: CASRWANQPQHF